This T cell receptor beta chain was found in a study of cytomegalovirus exposure and HLA in healthy donors. Study-wide background: Around 200 million T cells yielded more than 95 million unique TCR beta sequences, as an earlier analysis found. Most donors, about 77% of a few hundred genotyped, fell in the Caucasian-associated ancestry cluster.

This clone has more than one count but fewer than ten. Its antigen remains unknown. Trimming took 4 bases from V and 2 from J, leaving 15 bases between them. CDR3 size: 15 residues. Germline V gene data show CDR1 as SGHAT and CDR2 as FQNNGV. Amplification used 60 Vbeta primers and 13 Jbeta primers. TCRdb's table, derived via immunoSEQ multiplex PCR, lists solely in-frame clones and lacks some. The sample contains roughly 190,000 clones, just under 75% of which appear only once. Study-wide points: Apparent HLA restriction characterized most CMV-associated TCR beta chains in a later analysis.

Nominally healthy donors were sampled, though unrecorded immune exposures were likely. The receptor was isolated from a woman in her twenties or thirties in good health and CMV-seropositive. The chain links TRBV11-2 to TRBJ2-7, with TRBD2 as a possible D gene (7 bases). The sequencing sample was made of PBMCs. The CDR3: CASSWGRGHPYEQYF. In DNA form, the CDR3 reads TGTGCCAGCAGCTGGGGGAGGGGACATCCCTACGAGCAGTACTTC.